A single sample is the source of the 15 T cell receptor beta chains below, sequenced in a study of tumor T cells in aggressive B-cell lymphoma. Some clones are missing from TCRdb's copy, which holds only in-frame ones; the method was immunoSEQ multiplex PCR. Of 3,400 or so clones listed, 90% to 95% are singletons. Sequenced material: tumor tissue. Every receptor here comes from an adult with diffuse large B cell lymphoma.

The V call is TRBV6-1, the J call TRBJ2-1, with 7 bases that match TRBD2. V dropped 7 bases and J dropped 0; count of bases not matched to a gene: 6. This CDR3 has 15 amino acids. Per the germline V gene, CDR1 is MNHNS and CDR2 is SASEGT. CDR3 amino acids: CASNPGTNSYNEQFF. The CDR3 DNA is TGTGCCAGCAATCCCGGGACTAACTCCTACAATGAGCAGTTCTTC.

The chain links TRBV29-1 to TRBJ2-1, with a weak D call TRBD2 (6 bases). Germline CDR1 is SQVTM and CDR2 is ANQGSEA. This CDR3 region has 14 residues. The germline V and J ends were trimmed by 3 bases and 5 bases, with 14 bases remaining between them. CDR3 nucleotides: TGCAGCGTTGACCGGGACTCTTTACACAATGAGCAGTTCTTC. This encodes CSVDRDSLHNEQFF.

This clone was detected once. CDR3 bases: TGCAGCGTTGAAGCGGGAGCACTTACAGATACGCAGTATTTT. Translated, it gives CSVEAGALTDTQYF. This chain connects TRBV29-1 to TRBJ2-3, with D possibly matching TRBD2 (6 bases). Between the trimmed V and J ends, which lost 1 base and 3 bases, there was a span of 11 bases. Germline assignment: CDR1 SQVTM and CDR2 ANQGSEA. This CDR3 is 14 amino acids long.

The gene calls are TRBV30 and TRBJ2-7, with D perhaps TRBD2 (6 bases). The V end was cut by 5 bases, the J end by 4 bases, with 9 bases between. The CDR3 is 11 amino acids. Germline CDR1 and CDR2: GTSNPN and SVGIG (reference sequence). CDR3 region: CAWDRGYEQYF. The CDR3 DNA follows: TGTGCCTGGGACCGGGGGTACGAGCAGTACTTC.

The chain recombines TRBV5-1 with TRBJ2-3; TRBD2 matches at 10 bases. Germline CDR1 is SGHRS and CDR2 is YFSETQ. The CDR3 runs to 16 residues. The ends lost 0 bases at V and 1 base at J; junction bases unmatched: 2. CDR3 DNA: TGCGCCAGCAGCTTGGTCGGGACTAGCGGCACAGATACGCAGTATTTT. It translates to CASSLVGTSGTDTQYF.

V usage is TRBV30 and J usage is TRBJ2-3; 12 bases map to TRBD2. The CDR3 is 15 residues long. V shed 1 base, J shed 6 bases, and the junction held 5 bases outside the gene matches. Germline V gene lookup returns CDR1 GTSNPN and CDR2 SVGIG (reference sequence). CDR3 DNA sequence: TGTGCCTGGAGTGCCTCTAGCGGGAGGGCGGATACGCAGTATTTT. This gives the protein CAWSASSGRADTQYF.

This clone was seen just once. This chain joins TRBV4-2 and TRBJ2-3, with 8 bases fitting TRBD2. Trimming took 1 base from V and 3 from J; bases not matched to a gene: 3. CDR3 length: 15 amino acids. The germline CDR1 and CDR2 sequences are LGHNA and YNFKEQ. The CDR3: CASSQAGGQTDTQYF. Written as DNA, the CDR3 is TGTGCCAGCAGCCAAGCGGGAGGGCAGACAGATACGCAGTATTTT.

J is TRBJ2-7 and V is TRBV2; perhaps TRBD2 as D (6 bases). V lost 4 bases and J 6 bases, leaving 13 bases between the germline ends. Looked up from germline, CDR1 is SNHLY and CDR2 is FYNNEI. This CDR3 has 13 amino acids. DNA of the CDR3: TGTGCCAGCAGTGTAGCGGAGGTCTCCGAGCAGTACTTC. This codes for CASSVAEVSEQYF.

The chain recombines TRBV19 with TRBJ1-2; D ambiguous. The CDR3 is 12 residues long. Per the germline V gene, CDR1 is LNHDA and CDR2 is SQIVND (reference sequence). The ends were cut back, 5 bases at V and 4 bases at J, with 8 bases in the middle. DNA for the CDR3: TGTGCCAGTAGTGTCGACACCTATGGCTACACCTTC. Protein sequence: CASSVDTYGYTF.

This chain joins TRBV30 and TRBJ1-5, with D maybe TRBD1 (5 bases). CDR1 is GTSNPN and CDR2 is SVGIG in the germline V gene (reference sequence). Trimming took 7 bases from V and 2 from J, leaving 12 bases between them. This CDR3 comprises 13 residues. This CDR3 reads CAYGHARNQPQHF. In DNA form, the CDR3 reads TGTGCCTACGGACACGCGCGCAATCAGCCCCAGCATTTT.

The J gene is TRBJ1-4, the V gene TRBV7-8; D is perhaps TRBD1 (5 bases). CDR3 length: 13 amino acids. V gave up 6 bases and J gave up 8 bases, with 13 bases separating them. The germline CDR1 and CDR2 sequences are SGHVS and FQNEAQ. In nucleotides, the CDR3 is TGTGCCAGCAGTTCCAGGGTTGAAGAAAAACTGTTTTTT. Translated, it gives CASSSRVEEKLFF. The full variable domain, with the rest looked up from reference TRBV7-8 and TRBJ1-4, is GAGVSQSPRYKVAKRGQDVALRCDPISGHVSLFWYQQALGQGPEFLTYFQNEAQLDKSGLPSDRFFAERPEGSVSTLKIQRTQQEDSAVYLCASSSRVEEKLFFGSGTQLSVL.

The chain recombines TRBV6-1 with TRBJ2-1, with TRBD2 matching over 7 bases. With V trimmed by 8 bases and J by 9 bases, 10 bases remained unmatched. The length of the CDR3 is 13 residues. Germline V gives CDR1 MNHNS, CDR2 SASEGT. The CDR3, as DNA: TGTGCCAGCCGGACTAGTGGAGGGATTGAGCAGTTCTTC. It yields the protein CASRTSGGIEQFF.

As to this clone: The junction departs from germline at one end; a sequencing error may be responsible. The chain uses TRBV19 and TRBJ2-7, with TRBD2 matching over 12 bases. The CDR3 covers 15 residues. Germline V gene sequence: CDR1 LNHDA, CDR2 SQIVND (reference sequence). The CDR3 region is CASSIWTSGAYEQYF. The CDR3 DNA reads as TGTGCTAGTAGTATTTGGACTAGCGGGGCCTACGAGCAGTACTTC.

A note on this clone: Other DNA sequences of this sample code for an identical CDR3. The chain joins TRBV19 to TRBJ2-3; D possibly corresponds to TRBD2 (6 bases). Trimming took off 5 bases at V and 2 bases at J, with 11 bases between the two ends. Per the germline V gene, CDR1 is LNHDA and CDR2 is SQIVND (reference sequence). The CDR3 totals 14 residues. The CDR3 DNA reads TGTGCCAGTAGTGATAGCGGAGTCACAGATACGCAGTATTTT. Translation gives CASSDSGVTDTQYF.

The chain is built from TRBV30 and TRBJ1-2; 11 bases are shared with TRBD1. Trimming at V came to 3 bases and at J to 4 bases, leaving 4 bases not matched to a gene. Germline values: CDR1 GTSNPN, CDR2 SVGIG (reference sequence). This CDR3 has 14 amino acids. CDR3 sequence: CAWRGDRGVYGYTF. The CDR3 nucleotides read TGTGCCTGGAGGGGGGACAGGGGGGTCTATGGCTACACCTTC.